Below, 23 T cell receptor beta chains from the same sample are listed, as sequenced in a study of T-cell reconstitution after alpha-beta-depleted transplantation in children (dated by TCRdb to between 2015 and 2016). The library relied on PCR. Reads for this sample came from an Illumina HiSeq 2500. TCR library preparation used molecular barcoding, with unique molecular identifiers applied to normalize quantification of the TCRbeta repertoire. TCRdb cleaned the public reads at Q25 with fastp, built clones with MiXCR and kept in-frame beta chains. Merged by CDR3 protein, the rows form single entries marked with the most common genes and DNA. In all, the sample holds 700,000 to 850,000 distinct CDR3 sequences, and around 17% of those were seen once. The ten largest clones add up to about 5% of the sample. Per the publication, the treatment or condition label means: allogeneic hematopoietic cell transplantation with graft depleted of TCRalphabeta T cells and CD19 B cells.

Source: PBMCs, mostly from graft donor cells, taken 360 days after TCRalphabeta/CD19-depleted stem cell transplant. The receptors stem from a male patient younger than 18 who had a stem cell transplant for acute lymphoblastic leukemia, so the T cells may come from the graft donor.

This chain uses TRBV15 with TRBJ2-7, with 7 bases that match TRBD1. The CDR3 consists of 16 residues. CDR1 is LNHNV, CDR2 YYDKDF, per germline (reference sequence). V lost 6 bases to trimming and J lost 2 bases; unmatched junction nucleotides: 13. The CDR3 DNA is TGTGCCACCAGACAGGCACAGGGGTCGGTCCCCTACGAGCAGTACTTC. This sequence encodes CATRQAQGSVPYEQYF.

This clonotype has just a few counts. The chain joins TRBV5-1 to TRBJ2-4; TRBD1 matches 12 bases. Germline lookup yields CDR1 SGHRS and CDR2 YFSETQ. The length of the CDR3 is 15 residues. The ends lost 4 bases at V and 6 bases at J; junction bases unmatched: 5. DNA for the CDR3: TGCGCCAGCAGCATCGGGACAGGGGGCATAAACATTCAGTACTTC. Translated: CASSIGTGGINIQYF.

This clonotype occurred a few times. The chain is built from TRBV5-1 and TRBJ2-7, with 13 positions matching TRBD2. CDR3 length: 16 residues. The germline V gene has CDR1 SGHRS and CDR2 YFSETQ. With V trimmed by 4 bases and J by 4 bases, 8 bases remained unmatched. The CDR3 protein is CASSPGLAGDPYEQYF. The CDR3 region has the DNA TGCGCCAGCAGCCCTGGACTAGCGGGAGACCCTTACGAGCAGTACTTC.

Notes on this clonotype: One end of the junction is discordant with germline, which a read error may explain. This chain links TRBV9 with TRBJ2-2, with a tentative D call TRBD2 (5 bases). The germline V gene encodes CDR1 SGDLS and CDR2 YYNGEE. The CDR3 covers 16 residues. Here the CDR3 reads CASSASTTPYTGELFF. The CDR3 bases are TGTGCCAGCAGCGCTTCGACCACCCCTTACACCGGGGAGCTGTTCTTT. The full variable domain, with the rest looked up from reference TRBV9 and TRBJ2-2, is DSGVTQTPKHLITATGQRVTLRCSPRSGDLSVYWYQQSLDQGLQFLIQYYNGEERAKGNILERFSAQQFPDLHSELNLSSLELGDSALYFCASSASTTPYTGELFFGEGSRLTVL.

This clonotype was detected ten times or more. The chain employs TRBV29-1 and TRBJ2-1; TRBD1 might be the D (6 bases). Germline V gives CDR1 SQVTM, CDR2 ANQGSEA. V lost 7 bases and J 7 bases, leaving 14 bases between the germline ends. This CDR3 region has 12 residues. The CDR3 reads CSDQQGVNEQFF. DNA for the CDR3: TGCAGCGACCAACAGGGTGTGAATGAGCAGTTCTTC.

The chain employs TRBV29-1 and TRBJ2-3; 9 bases are a match to TRBD2. Unmatched junction bases numbered 11, after V lost 5 bases and J lost 2 bases. This CDR3 spans 16 amino acids. The germline CDR1 and CDR2 sequences are SQVTM and ANQGSEA. The CDR3: CSVRLAGPFFTDTQYF. The CDR3 DNA reads as TGCAGCGTTCGGCTAGCGGGACCTTTTTTCACAGATACGCAGTATTTT.

This clonotype turned up a few times. CDR3 sequence reads: CASSFSGGMETQYF. CDR3 nucleotide sequence: TGTGCCAGCAGTTTTAGCGGGGGGATGGAGACCCAGTACTTC. The chain recombines TRBV27 with TRBJ2-5; 10 nucleotides match TRBD2. V lost 3 bases and J lost 5; bases outside the gene matches: 3. The CDR3 length is 14 residues. CDR1 and CDR2 (germline): MNHEY, SMNVEV (reference sequence).

J is TRBJ2-1 and V is TRBV2; D unclear. Trimming cost V 4 bases and J 7 bases, with 14 bases left between them. Germline lookup yields CDR1 SNHLY and CDR2 FYNNEI. The CDR3 is made up of 14 amino acids. CDR3 region: CASSGAKYRNEQFF. CDR3 nucleotide sequence: TGTGCCAGCAGTGGGGCCAAATATAGGAATGAGCAGTTCTTC. The whole variable domain, filled in from reference TRBV2 and TRBJ2-1, reads EPEVTQTPSHQVTQMGQEVILRCVPISNHLYFYWYRQILGQKVEFLVSFYNNEISEKSEIFDDQFSVERPDGSNFTLKIRSTKLEDSAMYFCASSGAKYRNEQFFGPGTRLTVL.

This clonotype was seen a few times. The chain carries TRBV18 and TRBJ2-7; D is possibly TRBD1 or TRBD2 (5 bases each). This CDR3 region has 17 residues. The germline CDR1 and CDR2 sequences are KGHSH and LQKENI. Between the trimmed V and J ends, which lost 0 bases and 1 base, there was a span of 16 bases. The CDR3 nucleotides are TGTGCCAGCTCACCACCGAGACAGTCGGGAAGGTCCTACGAGCAGTACTTC. Translation: CASSPPRQSGRSYEQYF.

In this sample, this clonotype turned up many times. The rearrangement joins TRBV5-1 to TRBJ2-7; the D gene is possibly TRBD2 (5 bases). In germline, CDR1 is SGHRS, CDR2 YFSETQ. The CDR3 totals 14 residues. V was cut by 3 bases and J by 4 bases, with 14 bases left in between. The CDR3 sequence: CASSYEGARYEQYF. CDR3 in DNA: TGCGCCAGCAGCTATGAGGGAGCTCGGTACGAGCAGTACTTC.

The chain uses TRBV4-1 and TRBJ1-6; D remains unclear. With 2 bases removed from V and 14 bases from J, the gap between germline ends came to 13 bases. The germline CDR1 and CDR2 sequences are MGHRA and YSYEKL. CDR3 length: 13 residues. The CDR3 sequence: CASSQPGRSTLHF. The CDR3 region has the DNA TGCGCCAGCAGCCAACCAGGACGGAGCACCCTCCACTTT.

This clonotype showed up just a few times. The V gene is TRBV9, the J gene TRBJ2-3; TRBD1 aligns across 8 bases. After removal of 4 bases from V and 6 bases from J, the junction contained 13 bases not matched to a gene. Germline V gene data show CDR1 as SGDLS and CDR2 as YYNGEE. This CDR3 comprises 16 residues. In nucleotides, the CDR3 is TGTGCCAGCAGCACACTGGACAGGGACTGGGGGGATACGCAGTATTTT. Encoded protein: CASSTLDRDWGDTQYF.

This clonotype was seen a handful of times. The chain is built from TRBV18 and TRBJ2-7, with 10 bases matching TRBD2. Germline loops: CDR1 KGHSH, CDR2 LQKENI. This CDR3 region has 17 residues. V shed 1 base, J shed 0 bases, and the junction held 6 bases outside the gene matches. The CDR3 spells CASSPQGTSVISYEQYF. The CDR3 bases are TGTGCCAGCTCACCACAGGGGACTAGCGTCATCTCCTACGAGCAGTACTTC.

In this sample, this clonotype turned up a few times. V is TRBV7-3 and J is TRBJ2-1; D is undetermined. V lost 2 bases and J 3 bases, leaving 11 bases between the germline ends. Germline CDR1 SGHTA, CDR2 FQGTGA. This CDR3 contains 15 residues. The CDR3, as DNA: TGTGCCAGCAGCTTATACCAGACCCTCTACAATGAGCAGTTCTTC. Protein: CASSLYQTLYNEQFF.

The chain employs TRBV18 and TRBJ2-7; D is undetermined. CDR1 is KGHSH and CDR2 is LQKENI in the germline V gene. V was pared by 3 bases and J by 6 bases, with 12 bases between. The CDR3 loop spans 13 amino acids. This CDR3 reads CASSPIPYGEQYF. The CDR3 region has the DNA TGTGCCAGCTCACCTATTCCGTACGGCGAGCAGTACTTC.

The sample holds a few counts of this clonotype. The rearrangement uses TRBV28 and TRBJ1-6; 8 nucleotides align to TRBD1. V shed 1 base and J 9 bases; nucleotides not matched to a gene: 5. Germline-derived CDR1 and CDR2 are MDHEN and SYDVKM. The CDR3 has 15 residues. Written as DNA, the CDR3 is TGTGCCAGCAGTTTATCTCGGCAGGGGGCTTCACCCCTCCACTTT. The encoded protein is CASSLSRQGASPLHF.

V gene TRBV5-1 combines with J gene TRBJ1-4, with D perhaps matching TRBD1 (5 bases). Per the germline V gene, CDR1 is SGHRS and CDR2 is YFSETQ. This CDR3 is built from 16 residues. Trimming removed 0 bases at V and 1 base at J, with 10 bases between. CDR3 sequence: CASSLVAGQTNEKLFF. Written as DNA, the CDR3 is TGCGCCAGCAGCTTGGTGGCAGGGCAAACTAATGAAAAACTGTTTTTT.

The chain carries TRBV5-1 and TRBJ2-7; 10 bases match TRBD2. V dropped 5 bases and J dropped 3; count of bases not matched to a gene: 8. The CDR3 sequence is 15 residues long. Germline V gene data show CDR1 as SGHRS and CDR2 as YFSETQ. Here the CDR3 reads CASRRVASGSYEQYF. The CDR3 nucleotides read TGCGCCAGCAGGAGAGTGGCTAGCGGGAGCTACGAGCAGTACTTC.

This clonotype was observed a handful of times. The J gene is TRBJ2-1, the V gene TRBV27, with 8 bases identical to TRBD2. Germline loops: CDR1 MNHEY, CDR2 SMNVEV (reference sequence). CDR3 length equals 17 residues. V lost 5 bases and J lost 5; bases outside the gene matches: 14. DNA for the CDR3: TGTGCCAGCAGTCCAACACCTATAGCGGGGCTGAACAATGAGCAGTTCTTC. Translation: CASSPTPIAGLNNEQFF.

The chain has TRBV5-1 and TRBJ1-2; D is uncertain. Germline-derived CDR1 and CDR2 are SGHRS and YFSETQ. The V end was cut by 0 bases, the J end by 4 bases, with 13 bases between. CDR3 size: 15 residues. The chain's CDR3 is CASSLETFSPYGYTF. The CDR3, as DNA: TGCGCCAGCAGCTTGGAGACATTCTCCCCCTATGGCTACACCTTC.

This clonotype was detected only a few times. The genes are TRBV6-1 and TRBJ1-2; perhaps TRBD1 as D (6 bases). V lost 6 bases, J lost 3 bases, and 17 bases lay in between. Germline V gene data show CDR1 as MNHNS and CDR2 as SASEGT. CDR3 length: 15 amino acids. The DNA for the CDR3 is TGTGCCAGCAGCTTTGGGACACATCCCCACTATGGCTACACCTTC. Protein sequence: CASSFGTHPHYGYTF.

This clonotype has at least ten counts. The chain is built from TRBV15 and TRBJ2-2; D is unclear. The V end was cut by 1 base, the J end by 2 bases, with 5 bases between. The CDR3 is made up of 14 amino acids. Germline CDR1 reads LNHNV; CDR2 reads YYDKDF (reference sequence). The CDR3 is CATSRAANTGELFF. CDR3 bases: TGTGCCACCAGCAGAGCAGCTAACACCGGGGAGCTGTTTTTT.

This clonotype was observed a few times. The genes are TRBV30 and TRBJ1-1, with 10 positions matching TRBD1. J lost 2 bases, V lost 3 bases, and 3 bases had no gene match. Germline CDR1 is GTSNPN and CDR2 is SVGIG (reference sequence). The CDR3 contains 14 residues. CDR3 DNA: TGTGCCTGGAGGGGACAGGGGCTAAACACTGAAGCTTTCTTT. It translates to CAWRGQGLNTEAFF.